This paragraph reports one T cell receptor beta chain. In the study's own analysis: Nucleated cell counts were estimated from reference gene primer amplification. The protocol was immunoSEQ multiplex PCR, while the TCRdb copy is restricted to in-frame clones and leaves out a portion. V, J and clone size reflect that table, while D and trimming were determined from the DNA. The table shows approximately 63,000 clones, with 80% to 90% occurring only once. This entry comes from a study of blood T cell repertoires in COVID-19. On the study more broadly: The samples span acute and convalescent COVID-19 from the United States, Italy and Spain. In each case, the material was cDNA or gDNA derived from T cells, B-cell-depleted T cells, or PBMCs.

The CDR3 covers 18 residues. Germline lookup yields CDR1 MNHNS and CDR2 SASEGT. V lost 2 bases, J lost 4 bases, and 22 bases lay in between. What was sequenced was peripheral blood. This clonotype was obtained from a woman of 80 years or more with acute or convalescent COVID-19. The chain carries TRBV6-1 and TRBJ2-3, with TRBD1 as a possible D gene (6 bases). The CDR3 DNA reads TGTGCCAGCAGTGAAACTCCCGGCAGGGGAATTTTGGCAGATACGCAGTATTTT. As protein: CASSETPGRGILADTQYF.